Listed here are 20 T cell receptor beta chains from one sample, sequenced in a study of OX40 agonist ivuxolimab in advanced cancers. The assay was immunoSEQ multiplex PCR, and TCRdb's table has in-frame clones only and misses some. The table has about 77,000 clones, roughly 91% seen once; the top ten hold roughly 6.3%. This specimen was CD4+ or CD8+ T cells sorted from blood, taken in a trial of the OX40 agonist ivuxolimab. The receptors stem from an adult with an advanced solid tumor such as melanoma, head and neck, liver or kidney cancer.

The sample holds a few counts of this clone. V is TRBV13 and J is TRBJ1-1; D unclear. Germline V gives CDR1 PRHDT, CDR2 FYEKMQ (reference sequence). The ends were cut back, 2 bases at V and 8 bases at J, with 12 bases in the middle. The CDR3 has 13 amino acids. CDR3 sequence reads: CASSLPGPSEAFF. CDR3 DNA: TGTGCCAGCAGCTTACCTGGGCCGAGCGAAGCTTTCTTT.

The rearrangement links TRBV11-3 to TRBJ1-1, with no clear D. The V gene lost 4 bases and the J gene lost 3 bases, with 9 bases spanning the gap. Germline CDR1 and CDR2: SGHNT and YENEEA. CDR3 length: 13 residues. CDR3 loop: CASSSQGDTEAFF. CDR3 nucleotide sequence: TGTGCCAGCAGCTCTCAAGGAGACACTGAAGCTTTCTTT.

This clone was seen a few times. A read error may produce the germline difference seen at one junction end. This chain links TRBV11-1 with TRBJ1-2; no clear D. Germline lookup yields CDR1 SGHAT and CDR2 FQDESV (reference sequence). The CDR3 loop spans 9 amino acids. CDR3 in DNA: TGTGCCAGCGGTTTTAGCGCTAACTTC. The encoded protein is CASGFSANF.

The chain carries TRBV7-2 and TRBJ2-2; D perhaps matches TRBD1 (6 bases). Trimming removed 4 bases at V and 1 base at J, with 13 bases between. Per germline, CDR1 SGHTA and CDR2 FQGNSA. The CDR3 is made up of 16 amino acids. CDR3 loop: CASSYRAVKNTGELFF. The CDR3 bases are TGTGCCAGCAGCTACAGGGCGGTTAAGAACACCGGGGAGCTGTTTTTT.

The chain carries TRBV5-5 and TRBJ2-1; 8 nucleotides agree with TRBD1. Germline assignment: CDR1 SGHKS and CDR2 YYEKEE (reference sequence). Trimming removed 3 bases from V and 7 bases from J; junction bases left unmatched: 6. The CDR3 runs 14 residues. DNA of the CDR3: TGTGCCAGCAGCTCCCGACAGGGGAGGAATGAGCAGTTCTTC. It codes for CASSSRQGRNEQFF.

The V and J genes are TRBV10-3 and TRBJ1-1; D may be TRBD1 (6 bases). Germline CDR1 and CDR2: ENHRY and SYGVKD. Trimming stripped 4 bases from V and 1 base from J, with 13 bases between. This CDR3 has 15 residues. The CDR3 DNA reads as TGTGCCATCAGTGCCCAGGGGACTAAGAACACTGAAGCTTTCTTT. Translated: CAISAQGTKNTEAFF.

This chain connects TRBV7-6 to TRBJ1-1; no reliable D call. Germline V gene sequence: CDR1 SGHVS, CDR2 FNYEAQ. The CDR3 is 13 amino acids. V was trimmed by 11 bases and J by 1 base, leaving 14 bases between them. CDR3 amino acids: CAVSLLANTEAFF. In DNA form, the CDR3 reads TGTGCCGTCTCATTGTTGGCGAACACTGAAGCTTTCTTT.

This clone was observed once. The chain is built from TRBV5-1 and TRBJ2-5, with D possibly TRBD2 on 5 matching bases. The CDR3 is made up of 14 amino acids. Germline V gives CDR1 SGHRS, CDR2 YFSETQ. V shed 0 bases and J shed 2 bases, with 8 bases lying between them. CDR3 in amino acids: CASSLGRGQETQYF. The CDR3 region has the DNA TGCGCCAGCAGCTTGGGCCGGGGACAAGAGACCCAGTACTTC.

This rearrangement joins TRBV15 to TRBJ1-1, with 7 bases identical to TRBD1. The CDR3 covers 16 residues. CDR1 and CDR2 (germline): LNHNV, YYDKDF (reference sequence). Unmatched junction bases numbered 12, after V lost 1 base and J lost 7 bases. Here the CDR3 DNA reads TGTGCCACCAGCAGAGCCACCGGGACAGCGCTCTTTGAAGCTTTCTTT. This translates into CATSRATGTALFEAFF. Full variable domain (remainder filled in from reference TRBV15 and TRBJ1-1): DAMVIQNPRYQVTQFGKPVTLSCSQTLNHNVMYWYQQKSSQAPKLLFHYYDKDFNNEADTPDNFQSRRPNTSFCFLDIRSPGLGDTAMYLCATSRATGTALFEAFFGQGTRLTVV.

V and J are TRBV5-1 and TRBJ2-1, with D tentatively TRBD1 (5 bases). V was shortened by 0 bases and J by 2 bases, with 6 bases between the two germline ends. Germline CDR1 SGHRS, CDR2 YFSETQ. The length of the CDR3 is 14 residues. The CDR3 DNA reads TGCGCCAGCAGCTTGGCGGACACCTACAATGAGCAGTTCTTC. Residues: CASSLADTYNEQFF. Full variable domain (remainder filled in from reference TRBV5-1 and TRBJ2-1): KAGVTQTPRYLIKTRGQQVTLSCSPISGHRSVSWYQQTPGQGLQFLFEYFSETQRNKGNFPGRFSGRQFSNSRSEMNVSTLELGDSALYLCASSLADTYNEQFFGPGTRLTVL.

The rearrangement uses TRBV21-1 and TRBJ2-5; TRBD2, the D gene given by the table, was not confirmed from the DNA. TRBV21-1 counts as a pseudogene. The CDR3 is made up of 15 amino acids. CDR3 bases: TGTGCCAGCCTTACCTTCTCGGGAGACCAAGAGACCCAGTACTTC. Translated, it gives CASLTFSGDQETQYF.

The chain is built from TRBV5-1 and TRBJ1-4; D call uncertain. Trimming shortened V by 1 base and J by 7 bases, and 17 bases separated the two germline ends. The CDR3 is made up of 16 amino acids. Germline CDR1 reads SGHRS; CDR2 reads YFSETQ. The CDR3, as DNA: TGCGCCAGCAGCTTGATGCTCTCGGGGATGGGTGAAAAACTGTTTTTT. The encoded protein is CASSLMLSGMGEKLFF.

V gene TRBV4-2 combines with J gene TRBJ2-5; D possibly corresponds to TRBD2 (5 bases). Trimming removed 0 bases at V and 2 bases at J, with 10 bases between. This CDR3 contains 15 residues. Germline V gene lookup returns CDR1 LGHNA and CDR2 YNFKEQ. CDR3 bases: TGTGCCAGCAGCCAAGATTTTCGGGGACAAGAGACCCAGTACTTC. It specifies CASSQDFRGQETQYF.

This chain joins TRBV10-2 and TRBJ1-1, with 12 nucleotides matching TRBD1. Losses at the gene ends were 7 bases for V and 3 bases for J; bases not matched to a gene: 9. The CDR3 length is 16 residues. CDR1 is WSHSY and CDR2 is SAAADI in the germline V gene. The CDR3 region has the DNA TGCGCCAGCACAGGGACAGGGGGCTATCGGTACACTGAAGCTTTCTTT. Its translation: CASTGTGGYRYTEAFF.

This chain joins TRBV28 and TRBJ2-3; D gene ambiguous. The CDR3 spans 13 residues. Trimming took 8 bases from V and 0 from J, leaving 9 bases between them. Germline V gene data show CDR1 as MDHEN and CDR2 as SYDVKM. The CDR3, as DNA: TGTGCCAGCGGCCGAAGGAGCACAGATACGCAGTATTTT. Translated, it gives CASGRRSTDTQYF.

The CDR3 sequence is CASSSRGSRTGPNEKLFF. In nucleotides, the CDR3 is TGCGCCAGCAGCTCCCGGGGAAGCAGGACAGGGCCTAATGAAAAACTGTTTTTT. The rearrangement links TRBV5-1 to TRBJ1-4; TRBD1 aligns across 8 bases. Germline V gene sequence: CDR1 SGHRS, CDR2 YFSETQ. This CDR3 region has 18 residues. J was trimmed by 3 bases and V by 3 bases; bases with no gene match: 13.

This chain joins TRBV5-1 and TRBJ2-2; D is unclear. With 5 bases removed from V and 4 bases from J, the gap between germline ends came to 12 bases. The CDR3 loop spans 14 amino acids. Germline V gene data show CDR1 as SGHRS and CDR2 as YFSETQ. CDR3 residues: CASRQSPPTGELFF. The CDR3 DNA reads TGCGCCAGCAGGCAGAGTCCGCCCACCGGGGAGCTGTTTTTT.

This chain connects TRBV23-1 to TRBJ1-1; D is undetermined. TRBV23-1 is an ORF for which the function is uncertain. This CDR3 has 19 amino acids. V was trimmed by 6 bases and J by 7 bases, leaving 33 bases between them. CDR3 residues: CASRPEPRWTVKGPNEAFF. The CDR3 nucleotides are TGCGCCAGCAGACCCGAACCCCGCTGGACGGTAAAAGGGCCCAATGAAGCTTTCTTT.

The CDR3 region has the DNA TGTGCCAGCAGTCCCCCGGGGGGTTCTGGGGCCAACGTCCTGACTTTC. It is translated as CASSPPGGSGANVLTF. The gene calls are TRBV28 and TRBJ2-6; 7 positions match TRBD2. With 5 bases clipped from V and 1 base from J, the junction kept 5 bases outside the gene matches. Germline loops: CDR1 MDHEN, CDR2 SYDVKM. This CDR3 contains 16 residues. The entire variable domain, with the rest obtained from reference TRBV28 and TRBJ2-6, is as follows: DVKVTQSSRYLVKRTGEKVFLECVQDMDHENMFWYRQDPGLGLRLIYFSYDVKMKEKGDIPEGYSVSREKKERFSLILESASTNQTSMYLCASSPPGGSGANVLTFGAGSRLTVL.

CDR3 bases: TGTGCCAGCAGTGAAAGGGGTCCCTACGAGCAGTACTTC. This codes for CASSERGPYEQYF. The V call is TRBV6-1, the J call TRBJ2-7, with D maybe TRBD1 (5 bases). The CDR3 is made up of 13 amino acids. From germline, CDR1 is MNHNS and CDR2 SASEGT. Trimming pared 2 bases from V and 2 bases from J, leaving 7 bases between.